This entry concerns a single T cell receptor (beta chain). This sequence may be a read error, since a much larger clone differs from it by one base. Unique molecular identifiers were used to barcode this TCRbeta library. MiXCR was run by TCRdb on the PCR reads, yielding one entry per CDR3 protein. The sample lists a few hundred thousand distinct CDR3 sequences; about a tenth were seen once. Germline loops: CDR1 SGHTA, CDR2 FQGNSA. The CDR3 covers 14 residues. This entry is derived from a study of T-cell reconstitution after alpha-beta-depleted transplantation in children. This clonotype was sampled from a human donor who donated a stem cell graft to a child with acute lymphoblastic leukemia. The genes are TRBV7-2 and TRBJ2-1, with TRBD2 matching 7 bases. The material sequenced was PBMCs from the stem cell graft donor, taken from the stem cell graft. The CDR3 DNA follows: TGTGGCAGCAGCTTAAGGGGCGGGAGCATATGGCAGTTCTTC. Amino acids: CGSSLRGGSIWQFF.